This passage covers 11 T cell receptor beta chains from one sample sequenced in a study of T cell responses to AZD1222 COVID-19 vaccine. Some clones are missing from TCRdb's copy, which holds only in-frame ones; the method was immunoSEQ multiplex PCR. The sample includes approximately 110,000 clones, 80% to 90% of them seen just once. Sequencing was performed on peripheral blood, taken 28 days after the second AZD1222 dose. The receptors come from an adult who received the AZD1222 COVID-19 vaccine.

The rearrangement uses TRBV11-2 and TRBJ2-7; D might be TRBD2 (6 bases). There are 15 residues in the CDR3. CDR1 and CDR2 from the germline V gene are SGHAT and FQNNGV. Trimming stripped 2 bases from V and 2 bases from J, with 13 bases between. CDR3 DNA sequence: TGTGCCAGCAGCTTATCGGGGGTCCCCACCTACGAGCAGTACTTC. It specifies CASSLSGVPTYEQYF.

The chain carries TRBV18 and TRBJ2-3; D unclear. The CDR3 contains 18 residues. CDR1 is KGHSH and CDR2 is LQKENI in the germline V gene. The germline V and J ends were trimmed by 1 base and 2 bases, with 19 bases remaining between them. The CDR3 is CASSPRLVESPNTDTQYF. The CDR3 nucleotides read TGTGCCAGCTCACCACGTCTAGTGGAGTCCCCTAACACAGATACGCAGTATTTT.

For the CDR3, the DNA is TGTGCCAGCCCACCCGGGGTTCATTCACCCCTCCACTTT. Protein sequence: CASPPGVHSPLHF. This chain uses TRBV21-1 with TRBJ1-6. TRBV21-1 is a documented pseudogene. CDR3 length: 13 amino acids.

The V gene is TRBV6-4, the J gene TRBJ1-1; 11 bases line up with TRBD1. CDR1 MRHNA and CDR2 SNTAGT come from the germline V gene. The CDR3 sequence is 14 residues long. The trim removed 2 bases at V and 6 bases at J, leaving 2 bases unmatched. CDR3 region: CASSDRDRGSEAFF. CDR3 nucleotide sequence: TGTGCCAGCAGTGACCGGGACAGGGGGTCTGAAGCTTTCTTT.

Turning to this clone: Within the sample, other DNA sequences also encode this same CDR3. The chain carries TRBV7-8 and TRBJ2-5; the match to TRBD2 covers 11 bases. This CDR3 spans 14 amino acids. The germline V gene encodes CDR1 SGHVS and CDR2 FQNEAQ. The junction had 0 bases not matched to a gene; V was cut back by 3 bases and J by 3 bases. CDR3 sequence (DNA): TGTGCCAGCAGCTTGGGACTAGCGGAAGAGACCCAGTACTTC. Protein: CASSLGLAEETQYF.

This CDR3 is CASSRPGQGAWEQYF. CDR3 nucleotide sequence: TGTGCCAGCAGCCGCCCGGGACAGGGGGCTTGGGAGCAGTACTTC. The rearrangement links TRBV14 to TRBJ2-7; 12 nucleotides align to TRBD1. After removal of 4 bases from V and 7 bases from J, the junction contained 8 bases not matched to a gene. This CDR3 has 15 residues. Germline assignment: CDR1 SGHDN and CDR2 FVKESK.

This clone was detected a few times. The rearrangement links TRBV12-2 to TRBJ2-1; the DNA was not compared with TRBD1, the D call given in the table. TRBV12-2 is designated a pseudogene. CDR3 length: 16 residues. The CDR3 loop reads CASRTGTGDSYNEQFF. The CDR3 nucleotides are TGTGCAAGTCGCACTGGGACAGGGGATTCATACAATGAGCAGTTCTTC.

This clone was picked up one time. This chain connects TRBV7-2 to TRBJ2-1; D might be TRBD2 (6 bases). CDR1 and CDR2 (germline): SGHTA, FQGNSA. The length of the CDR3 is 15 residues. V shed 5 bases and J shed 1 base, with 12 bases lying between them. The CDR3 loop is CASSDRSGSYNEQFF. The DNA for the CDR3 is TGTGCCAGCAGCGATCGTAGCGGATCCTACAATGAGCAGTTCTTC.

The chain links TRBV5-6 to TRBJ1-1; D may be TRBD1 (5 bases). Per the germline V gene, CDR1 is SGHDT and CDR2 is YYEEEE. There are 15 residues in the CDR3. The V gene lost 6 bases and the J gene lost 4 bases, with 19 bases spanning the gap. The CDR3 nucleotides are TGTGCCAGCATCCTCGACGGGGCTTTAAGCACTGAAGCTTTCTTT. It encodes CASILDGALSTEAFF.

In its sample, this clone was seen a few times. V usage is TRBV13 and J usage is TRBJ2-7; 7 bases align to TRBD2. Germline trimming cut 0 bases from V and 5 bases from J; bases unmatched to any gene: 7. Germline CDR1 is PRHDT and CDR2 is FYEKMQ (reference sequence). This CDR3 spans 15 amino acids. CDR3: CASSLGATSFHEQYF. In DNA form, the CDR3 reads TGTGCCAGCAGCTTAGGCGCGACTAGCTTCCACGAGCAGTACTTC.

The rearrangement uses TRBV19 and TRBJ2-1; 12 bases are shared with TRBD2. V shed 4 bases and J 8 bases; nucleotides not matched to a gene: 15. The V gene's germline CDR1 is LNHDA and CDR2 SQIVND (reference sequence). The CDR3 runs 18 residues. CDR3 region: CASSKGGPSGRAGHEQFF. The CDR3 bases are TGTGCCAGTAGTAAGGGAGGGCCTAGCGGGAGGGCGGGACATGAGCAGTTCTTC.